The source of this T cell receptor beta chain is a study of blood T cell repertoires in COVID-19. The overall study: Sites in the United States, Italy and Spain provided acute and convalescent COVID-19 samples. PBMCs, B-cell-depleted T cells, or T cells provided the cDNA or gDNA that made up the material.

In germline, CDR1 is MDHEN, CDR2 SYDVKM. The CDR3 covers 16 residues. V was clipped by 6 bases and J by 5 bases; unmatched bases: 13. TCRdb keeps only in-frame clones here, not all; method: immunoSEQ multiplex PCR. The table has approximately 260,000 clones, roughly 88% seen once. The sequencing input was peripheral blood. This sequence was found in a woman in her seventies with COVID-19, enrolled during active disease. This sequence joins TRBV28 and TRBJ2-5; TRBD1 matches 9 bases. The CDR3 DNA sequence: TGTGCCAGCAGCAACTCCGACAGGGGGGGTGTTGAGACCCAGTACTTC. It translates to CASSNSDRGGVETQYF.